The 5 T cell receptor beta chains listed next were all sequenced from one sample in a study of T cells in localized non-small cell lung cancer (dated by TCRdb to about 2020). The library came from the immunoSEQ multiplex PCR assay. The immuneACCESS repertoire file appears here via TCRdb, limited to in-frame rearrangements. These files lack a portion of the clones; in checked studies, under half of the deficit traces to unresolved V genes, and the cause of the others is not known. Counted in this sample were roughly 26,000 clones; 70% to 90% of them appeared once. The ten largest clones represent 11% to 15% of the sample. Material: peripheral blood, obtained before any cancer treatment. The source of these receptors is a female donor of 60 years or more with stage II squamous cell lung carcinoma.

This clone has only a few counts. V usage is TRBV4-1 and J usage is TRBJ1-5; TRBD1 agrees at 7 bases. The germline gives CDR1 MGHRA, CDR2 YSYEKL. The CDR3 loop spans 15 amino acids. V lost 0 bases and J lost 5; bases outside the gene matches: 4. CDR3 protein: CASSQDGTEDQPQHF. CDR3 bases: TGCGCCAGCAGCCAAGATGGGACAGAGGATCAGCCCCAGCATTTT.

This chain links TRBV23-1 with TRBJ1-3; D is uncertain. Being an ORF, TRBV23-1 has a function that is uncertain. Trimming removed 0 bases at V and 0 bases at J, with 9 bases between. CDR3 length: 16 amino acids. The CDR3 protein is CASSQSPQHSGNTIYF. DNA for the CDR3: TGCGCCAGCAGTCAATCGCCCCAGCACTCTGGAAACACCATATATTTT.

This clone was detected a few times. The chain joins TRBV15 to TRBJ1-2; TRBD1 agrees at 8 bases. The CDR3 consists of 17 residues. Germline CDR1 and CDR2: LNHNV and YYDKDF (reference sequence). V was clipped by 0 bases and J by 6 bases; unmatched bases: 12. The DNA of the CDR3 is TGTGCCACCAGCAGAGAGAGGCTCCCAGGGGGCGAAGATGGCTACACCTTC. Translating it yields CATSRERLPGGEDGYTF.

The chain is built from TRBV10-2 and TRBJ2-5; D ambiguous. The germline gives CDR1 WSHSY, CDR2 SAAADI. The CDR3 consists of 12 residues. Trimming took 6 bases from V and 4 from J, leaving 9 bases between them. The CDR3 bases are TGCGCCAGCAGCCAATGGGGAGAGACCCAGTACTTC. Its translation: CASSQWGETQYF.

The rearrangement joins TRBV7-2 to TRBJ2-7; tentatively, D is TRBD2 (6 bases). The CDR3 has 15 amino acids. Germline V gene sequence: CDR1 SGHTA, CDR2 FQGNSA. Trimming left V 0 bases short and J 0 bases short, with 9 bases between. CDR3: CASSLAQDYSYEQYF. The CDR3 region has the DNA TGTGCCAGCAGCTTAGCCCAGGACTACTCCTACGAGCAGTACTTC.